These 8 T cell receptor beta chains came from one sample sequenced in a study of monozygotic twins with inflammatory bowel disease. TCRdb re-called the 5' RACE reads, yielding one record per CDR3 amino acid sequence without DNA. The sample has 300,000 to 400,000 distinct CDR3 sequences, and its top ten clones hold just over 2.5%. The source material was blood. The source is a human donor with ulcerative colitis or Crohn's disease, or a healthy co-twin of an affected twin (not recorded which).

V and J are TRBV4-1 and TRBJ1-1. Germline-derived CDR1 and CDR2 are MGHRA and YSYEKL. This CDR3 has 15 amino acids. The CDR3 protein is CASSFGIGENTEAFF.

The CDR3 region is CASSGPGEGINEKLFF. The rearrangement links TRBV28 to TRBJ1-4; TCRdb picks TRBD1, but there is no DNA to check that call. The CDR3 runs 16 residues. Germline V gene lookup returns CDR1 MDHEN and CDR2 SYDVKM.

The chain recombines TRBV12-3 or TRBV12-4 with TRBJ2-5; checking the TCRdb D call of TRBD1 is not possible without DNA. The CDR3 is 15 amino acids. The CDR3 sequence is CASTRGDNNQETQYF.

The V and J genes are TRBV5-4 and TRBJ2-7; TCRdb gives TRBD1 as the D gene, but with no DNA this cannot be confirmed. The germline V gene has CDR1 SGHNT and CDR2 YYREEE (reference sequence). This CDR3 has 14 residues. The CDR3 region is CASSTGAGASIQYF.

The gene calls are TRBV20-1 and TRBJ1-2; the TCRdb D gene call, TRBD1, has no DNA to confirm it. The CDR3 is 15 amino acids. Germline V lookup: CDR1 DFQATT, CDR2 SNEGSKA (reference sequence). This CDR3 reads CSASNIGTGRGGYTF.

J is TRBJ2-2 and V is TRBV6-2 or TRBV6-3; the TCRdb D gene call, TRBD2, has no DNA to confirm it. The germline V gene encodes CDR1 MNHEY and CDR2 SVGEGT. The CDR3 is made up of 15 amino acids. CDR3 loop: CASRPSGKNTGELFF.

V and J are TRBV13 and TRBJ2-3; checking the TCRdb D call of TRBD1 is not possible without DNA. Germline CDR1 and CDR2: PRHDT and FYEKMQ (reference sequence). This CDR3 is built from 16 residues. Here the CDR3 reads CASRQTRGLPTDTQYF.

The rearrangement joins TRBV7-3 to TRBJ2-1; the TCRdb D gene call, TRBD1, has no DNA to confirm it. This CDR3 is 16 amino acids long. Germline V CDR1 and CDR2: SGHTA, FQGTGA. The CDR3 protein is CASSLKSGGRRNEQFF.